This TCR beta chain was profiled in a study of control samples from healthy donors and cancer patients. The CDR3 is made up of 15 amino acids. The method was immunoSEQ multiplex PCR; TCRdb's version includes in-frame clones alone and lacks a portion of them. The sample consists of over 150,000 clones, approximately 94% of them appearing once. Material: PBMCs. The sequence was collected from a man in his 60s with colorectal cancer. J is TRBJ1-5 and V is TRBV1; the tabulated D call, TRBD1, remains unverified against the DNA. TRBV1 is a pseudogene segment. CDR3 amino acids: CTSSQDRKPHQPQHF. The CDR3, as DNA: TGCACCAGCAGCCAAGACAGGAAGCCCCATCAGCCCCAGCATTTT.